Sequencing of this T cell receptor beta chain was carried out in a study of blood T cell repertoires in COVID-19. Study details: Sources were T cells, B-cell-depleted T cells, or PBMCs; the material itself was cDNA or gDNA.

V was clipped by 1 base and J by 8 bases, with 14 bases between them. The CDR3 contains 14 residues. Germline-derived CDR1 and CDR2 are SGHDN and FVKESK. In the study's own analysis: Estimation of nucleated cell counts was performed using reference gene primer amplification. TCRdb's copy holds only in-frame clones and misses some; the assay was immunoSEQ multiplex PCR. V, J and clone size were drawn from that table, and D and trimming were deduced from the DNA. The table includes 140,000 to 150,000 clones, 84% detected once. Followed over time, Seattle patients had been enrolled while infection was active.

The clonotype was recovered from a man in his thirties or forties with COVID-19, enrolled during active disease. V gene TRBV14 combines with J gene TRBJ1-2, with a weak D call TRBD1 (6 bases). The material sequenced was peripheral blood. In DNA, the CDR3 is TGTGCCAGCAGCCAAGTGTCAGGGGCGCTCGGCTACACCTTC. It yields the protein CASSQVSGALGYTF.